The TCR beta chain under discussion was sequenced for a study of OX40 agonist ivuxolimab in advanced cancers. Study details: Three dose-escalation patients had partial responses: one with hepatocellular carcinoma and two with cutaneous melanoma. Study results and limitations: The study did not work out the antigen specificity of the expanded peripheral T cells.

Sequenced by immunoSEQ multiplex PCR; TCRdb stores in-frame clones only, minus some. The sample records fewer than 30,000 clones, 80% to 85% being singletons. This CDR3 region has 15 residues. The germline V gene encodes CDR1 MGHRA and CDR2 YSYEKL. V lost 6 bases, J lost 5 bases, and 8 bases stayed unmatched. Concerning this clone: The antigen is unknown.

Sequencing used CD4+ or CD8+ T cells sorted from blood, obtained in a trial of the OX40 agonist ivuxolimab. The source of this sequence is an adult with an advanced solid tumor such as melanoma, head and neck, liver or kidney cancer. The V and J genes are TRBV4-1 and TRBJ2-1; 9 bases are shared with TRBD2. The CDR3 DNA reads TGCGCCAGCAGGCGTACTAGCGGGCTCCACAATGAGCAGTTCTTC. This encodes CASRRTSGLHNEQFF.